This T cell receptor beta chain is from a study of neoadjuvant nivolumab and ipilimumab in lung cancer. Study summary: The combination arm added day-1 ipilimumab 1 mg/kg to nivolumab 3 mg/kg on days 1, 15, 29. Study conclusions and caveats: TCR receptors were sequenced in few samples. Resected-tumor TCR richness correlated positively with pretherapy blood richness. From pretherapy to surgery, tumor richness and clonality rose with dual therapy.

Profiling relied on immunoSEQ multiplex PCR, and the TCRdb table lists in-frame clones only, not all of them. The table has over 25,000 clones, more than 75% seen once; the top ten hold about 18%. The CDR3 contains 15 residues. Germline CDR1 SGHNT, CDR2 YYREEE (reference sequence). Between the trimmed V and J ends, which lost 1 base and 1 base, there was a span of 6 bases. As for this clone: The antigen is undetermined.

The chain joins TRBV5-4 to TRBJ2-6; perhaps TRBD1 as D (6 bases). The sample was tumor tissue, taken after neoadjuvant nivolumab, alone or with ipilimumab, at or shortly before surgery. This receptor was identified in an adult with non-small cell lung cancer. The CDR3 loop reads CASSLQGSGANVLTF. In DNA form, the CDR3 reads TGTGCCAGCAGCTTGCAGGGGTCTGGGGCCAACGTCCTGACTTTC.